The rows below give T cell receptor beta chains drawn from one sample of a study of shared clonotypes between healthy human individuals. TCRdb's copy holds only in-frame clones and misses some; the assay was immunoSEQ multiplex PCR. The sample contains around 1 million clones, 76% of which appear only once. The sample was memory CD4+ T cells sorted from blood. Receptor source: a man aged 18 to 30 in good health. CDR3s include the opening cysteine and the closing phenylalanine or tryptophan. The order of the fields is J gene, V gene, clone size, D gene, CDR3 DNA, CDR3 protein. The D gene is left open where the match is weak. Only part of the rows carry a size: once, few, many, or a class if the clone is expanded.

TRBJ2-7	TRBV5-1	.	TRBD1	TGCGCCAGCAGCTGGGACAGTTCAAACTACGAGCAGTACTTC	CASSWDSSNYEQYF
TRBJ2-2	TRBV5-1	.	TRBD1	TGCGCCAGCAGCGCGACAGGGGGCGCGAACACCGGGGAGCTGTTTTTT	CASSATGGANTGELFF
TRBJ1-1	TRBV30	few	.	TGTGCCTGGAGTGTGAACAGAGAAGCTTTCTTT	CAWSVNREAFF
TRBJ2-1	TRBV18	.	.	TGTGCCAGTGGTGTACGACTGAACAATGAGCAGTTCTTC	CASGVRLNNEQFF
TRBJ2-5	TRBV19	.	TRBD1	TGTGCCACGAACAGGGGGCGTCTAGAGACCCAGTACTTC	CATNRGRLETQYF
TRBJ1-4	TRBV7-2	.	.	TGTGCCAGCAGCGCCGGTGGAGGGGGTAATGAAAAACTGTTTTTT	CASSAGGGGNEKLFF
TRBJ2-5	TRBV6-1	.	.	TGTGCCAGCAGTGAAGACAGGGAAGAGACCCAGTACTTC	CASSEDREETQYF
TRBJ1-2	TRBV13	once	.	TGTGCCAGCAGCTTAGGGGGGATTACTTCTGATGGCTACACCTTC	CASSLGGITSDGYTF
TRBJ1-4	TRBV30	.	TRBD1	TGTGCCTTTAGGACAGGGCCTGAAAAACTGTTTTTT	CAFRTGPEKLFF
TRBJ2-2	TRBV30	.	.	TGTGCCTGGGGGGTAATGGGATATCGCCGCCCGAACACCGGGGAGCTGTTTTTT	CAWGVMGYRRPNTGELFF
TRBJ2-3	TRBV5-1	once	TRBD2	TGCGCCAGCAGCTTAGCGGGAGATACAGATACGCAGTATTTT	CASSLAGDTDTQYF
TRBJ2-1	TRBV4-2	once	TRBD1	TGTGCCAGCAGCCCATACGGACAGGGAAGCTCCTACAATGAGCAGTTCTTC	CASSPYGQGSSYNEQFF
TRBJ2-7	TRBV18	once	.	TGTGCCAGCTCGCCCTCCTCCTACGAGCAGTACTTC	CASSPSSYEQYF
TRBJ2-5	TRBV7-7	.	TRBD1	TGTGCTAGCAGCTTTAGGGGACAGGGGGCGCCCCCACAAGAGACCCAGTACTTC	CASSFRGQGAPPQETQYF
TRBJ2-7	TRBV10-3	.	.	TGTGCCATCAGCCAGGGCTACGAGCAGTACTTC	CAISQGYEQYF
TRBJ2-7	TRBV7-9	.	.	TGTGCCAGCAACCCGTCCCTGGGGGACGAGCAGTACTTC	CASNPSLGDEQYF
TRBJ1-5	TRBV30	.	.	TGTGCCTGGAGCCGGTACCGCGATCAGCCCCAGCATTTT	CAWSRYRDQPQHF
TRBJ1-1	TRBV5-1	few	.	TGCGCCAGCAGTCATATGACAGGGAACACTGAAGCTTTCTTT	CASSHMTGNTEAFF
TRBJ1-2	TRBV27	.	.	TGTGCCAGCACCAGGTTTGGTGGAAGCCCCCATGGCTACACCTTC	CASTRFGGSPHGYTF
TRBJ1-2	TRBV5-5	few	.	TGTGCCAGCAAACCCCTACAGGGAGCAGGGGGCTACACCTTC	CASKPLQGAGGYTF
TRBJ2-1	TRBV7-2	.	.	TGTGCCAGCAGCTTTCGACTAGCCTACAATGAGCAGTTCTTC	CASSFRLAYNEQFF
TRBJ2-1	TRBV9	.	TRBD2	TGTGCCAGCAGCGACTTTAGCGGGAGAACGGTGAATGAGCAGTTCTTC	CASSDFSGRTVNEQFF